The rows below give T cell receptor beta chains drawn from one sample of a study of human T cells and chemical hapten exposure. TCRdb passed the RACE reads through MiXCR, listing each CDR3 protein once. The sample contains more than 300,000 distinct CDR3 sequences, 5% to 6.5% of which appear only once. Source: whole blood, taken in connection with sensitization to the hapten diphenylcyclopropenone (DPC). The receptors derive from a woman aged 45-60 years with alopecia areata. Some clones in this sample may be carry-over from other donors' samples. Both conserved end residues are part of each CDR3. Fields, in order: V gene, clone size, J gene, D gene, CDR3 DNA, CDR3 protein. The D gene is left open where the match is weak. Clone size is not always given. Where it is, it says once, few, many or a class for expanded clones.

TRBV4-3	many	TRBJ2-7	NA	TGCGCCAGCAGCCAAGATTTCGGGGCGGTCTACGAGCAGTACTTC	CASSQDFGAVYEQYF
TRBV20-1	many	TRBJ1-5	TRBD1	TGCAGTGCTAGAGATCCCAGGGGGGGTCAGCCCCAGCATTTT	CSARDPRGGQPQHF
TRBV2	many	TRBJ2-1	NA	TGTGCCAGCGGCCCTACAGGGTCGTCTGAGCAGTTCTTC	CASGPTGSSEQFF
TRBV24-1	NA	TRBJ2-4	NA	TGTGCCCGGGGATTGAGGACCAAAAACATTCAGTACTTC	CARGLRTKNIQYF
TRBV27	many	TRBJ2-7	NA	TGTGCCAGTCAACGGGACGGAGCCTACGAGCAGTACTTC	CASQRDGAYEQYF
TRBV11-3	NA	TRBJ1-1	TRBD1	TGTGCCAGCAGCCAGGACAGGGTTCGATGGAACACTGAAGCTTTCTTT	CASSQDRVRWNTEAFF
TRBV7-9	many	TRBJ2-6	NA	TGTGCCAGCAGCCAGTCACGCTCTGGGGCCAACGTCCTGACTTTC	CASSQSRSGANVLTF
TRBV4-1	few	TRBJ2-1	TRBD2	TGCGCCAGCAGCCAAGAGGGTGCGGGGGTGTACAATGAGCAGTTCTTC	CASSQEGAGVYNEQFF
TRBV7-6	NA	TRBJ1-1	NA	TGTGCCAGCAGCTTAGTACCGGGTTGGGGGGCTGGCACTGAAGCTTTCTTT	CASSLVPGWGAGTEAFF
TRBV20-1	few	TRBJ1-5	TRBD1	TGCAGTGCTTGGGACAGGGAAGGCAATCAGCCCCAGCATTTT	CSAWDREGNQPQHF
TRBV10-3	many	TRBJ2-6	NA	TGTGCCACGGGAGTCTCCTCTGGGGCCAACGTCCTGACTTTC	CATGVSSGANVLTF
TRBV9	many	TRBJ2-1	NA	TGTGCCAGCAGCGATGGGACATTCTACAATGAGCAGTTCTTC	CASSDGTFYNEQFF
TRBV20-1	NA	TRBJ2-7	NA	TGCAGTGCTAGGCCCTACAACACGGGATCCTACGAGCAGTACTTC	CSARPYNTGSYEQYF
TRBV12-3/TRBV12-4	many	TRBJ2-5	NA	TGTGCCAGCAGTTTATACCGGGACTACCAAGAGACCCAGTACTTC	CASSLYRDYQETQYF
TRBV5-5	many	TRBJ2-5	NA	TGTGCCAGCAGTTCTGGGACCCAGCGGAGGGGAGAGACCCAGTACTTC	CASSSGTQRRGETQYF
TRBV5-4	few	TRBJ1-1	NA	TGTGCCAGCAGCTTGACGGATACTACTGAAGCTTTCTTT	CASSLTDTTEAFF
TRBV4-3	many	TRBJ2-1	TRBD2	TGCGCCAGCAGCCAAGGCCCGACTAGCGGGACGGACAATGAGCAGTTCTTC	CASSQGPTSGTDNEQFF
TRBV27	many	TRBJ1-5	NA	TGTGCCAGCAGTTTACGGGGGCGGAATCAGCCCCAGCATTTT	CASSLRGRNQPQHF
TRBV5-1	few	TRBJ1-1	NA	TGCGCCAGCAGCCCTTTTGGGGATCCGAACACTGAAGCTTTCTTT	CASSPFGDPNTEAFF
TRBV6-2/TRBV6-3	NA	TRBJ1-2	NA	TGTGCCAGCAGTTACTCGATGGCCGGGGGAGATGGCTACACCTTC	CASSYSMAGGDGYTF
TRBV28	many	TRBJ1-1	NA	TGTGCCAGCAGTCCCCGAGGAGCAGGGAACACTGAAGCTTTCTTT	CASSPRGAGNTEAFF
TRBV5-1	NA	TRBJ1-1	NA	TGCGCCAGCAGCTTGTCTCCGGACAAGAACACTGAAGCTTTCTTT	CASSLSPDKNTEAFF
TRBV6-1	many	TRBJ1-1	TRBD1	TGTGCCAGCGGGCAAGGCAGGGGGAAAGAAGCTTTCTTT	CASGQGRGKEAFF
TRBV10-3	few	TRBJ1-6	NA	TGTGCCATGACTGGACATAATAATTCACCCCTCCACTTT	CAMTGHNNSPLHF
TRBV15	NA	TRBJ2-1	NA	TGTGCCACCAGCAAGACGAATGAGCAGTTCTTC	CATSKTNEQFF
TRBV28	many	TRBJ2-3	TRBD2	TGTGCCAGCAGTTTAGCGGGAGATGGCACAGATACGCAGTATTTT	CASSLAGDGTDTQYF
TRBV18	NA	TRBJ1-1	TRBD1	TGTGCCAGCTCACCAGGGGCAGGGGGCTCTTACACTGAAGCTTTCTTT	CASSPGAGGSYTEAFF
TRBV15	few	TRBJ2-3	NA	TGTGCCACCAGCGGGGTTATTGGCACAGATACGCAGTATTTT	CATSGVIGTDTQYF
TRBV4-2	few	TRBJ2-1	NA	TGTGCCAGCAGCCAAGATTGGGGGCATGAGCAGTTCTTC	CASSQDWGHEQFF
TRBV6-5	many	TRBJ2-7	TRBD2	TGTGCCACCTGGACTAGCGGGGGCTCGGGGGAGCAGTACTTC	CATWTSGGSGEQYF
TRBV7-6	NA	TRBJ1-2	NA	TGTGCCAGCAGCTTAGAAACTCAGGGAGAGTATGGCTACACCTTC	CASSLETQGEYGYTF
TRBV27	many	TRBJ2-7	NA	TGTGCCAGCAGTTTGCCAGGCAACGAGCAGTACTTC	CASSLPGNEQYF
TRBV29-1	many	TRBJ1-5	TRBD1	TGCAGCGGTGTTGAAAGGGACAGGGATAGCAATCAGCCCCAGCATTTT	CSGVERDRDSNQPQHF
TRBV20-1	NA	TRBJ2-1	NA	TGCAGTGCTTCCCGGGACTTAGCCACAGCTGAGCAGTTCTTC	CSASRDLATAEQFF
TRBV7-9	NA	TRBJ1-2	NA	TGTGCCAGCAGCGTCGAGGGGCCCAACACCTTC	CASSVEGPNTF
TRBV28	many	TRBJ1-5	NA	TGTGCCACGGTGGGGGGGGGTAATCAGCCCCAGCATTTT	CATVGGGNQPQHF
TRBV24-1	few	TRBJ2-3	TRBD2	TGTGCCACCAGTAGACTAGCGGGAGGTAGAGATACGCAGTATTTT	CATSRLAGGRDTQYF
TRBV4-1	few	TRBJ1-2	NA	TGCGCCAGCAGCCAAGAGGGGGGCAACTATGGCTACACCTTC	CASSQEGGNYGYTF
TRBV7-2	few	TRBJ2-4	NA	TGTGCCAGCAGCCCACAAGGCGTAGGGACAGCCAAAAACATTCAGTACTTC	CASSPQGVGTAKNIQYF
TRBV29-1	many	TRBJ2-5	TRBD1	TGCAGCGTCGAACTTATGGACAGGGGGCGTTTTCTCCAAGAGACCCAGTACTTC	CSVELMDRGRFLQETQYF
TRBV5-4	NA	TRBJ2-3	NA	TGTGCCAGCAGCCCCGTCCCAGGGGCCCCCACAGATACGCAGTATTTT	CASSPVPGAPTDTQYF
TRBV29-1	many	TRBJ2-1	NA	TGCAGCGTTGAAGATCAGGAGCAGTTCTTC	CSVEDQEQFF
TRBV7-2	many	TRBJ2-5	NA	TGTGCCAGCAGCTCAGAGCCCGTTGAGACCCAGTACTTC	CASSSEPVETQYF
TRBV12-3/TRBV12-4	many	TRBJ2-3	NA	TGTGCCAGCAGCCCTACCAGTTCCCTTGATACGCAGTATTTT	CASSPTSSLDTQYF
TRBV12-3/TRBV12-4	many	TRBJ2-7	NA	TGTGCCAGCAGTCCTCTGCAGGGCGTCAACGAGCAGTACTTC	CASSPLQGVNEQYF
TRBV9	few	TRBJ1-1	NA	TGTGCCAGCAGCGCGGAGCCGGCAGCTCACACTGAAGCTTTCTTT	CASSAEPAAHTEAFF
TRBV9	many	TRBJ2-1	NA	TGTGCCAGCAGCGTAGCTACTAGCAACCCCTACAATGAGCAGTTCTTC	CASSVATSNPYNEQFF
TRBV12-3/TRBV12-4	few	TRBJ2-3	TRBD1	TGTGCCAGCAGTAGACAGGGGGCGTCAGTAGATACGCAGTATTTT	CASSRQGASVDTQYF
TRBV28	few	TRBJ1-3	TRBD1	TGTGCCAGCAGTTTCTACGGGACAGGGAACTCTGGAAACACCATATATTTT	CASSFYGTGNSGNTIYF
TRBV6-1	few	TRBJ2-3	TRBD2	TGTGCCAGCAGTGCCCTAGCGGACAGCACAGATACGCAGTATTTT	CASSALADSTDTQYF
TRBV28	few	TRBJ2-5	TRBD2	TGTGCCAGCAGTAGGACTAGCGGGTTACAAGAGACCCAGTACTTC	CASSRTSGLQETQYF